These 25 T cell receptor beta chains share one sample of origin, sequenced in a study of CD8+CD57+ T cells in acquired aplastic anemia. Investigators profiled TCR beta VDJ and CDR3 from genomic DNA template. TCRdb processed the reads anew with MiXCR; each CDR3 protein has one entry. The sample includes some 200,000 distinct CDR3 sequences, 34% of them seen just once. Specimen: sorted CD4+, CD8+, or CD8+CD57+ T cells (not recorded which) from PBMCs. The source is a human donor in good health, serving as a control.

V gene TRBV20-1 combines with J gene TRBJ2-2, with 9 bases aligning to TRBD1. The V gene's germline CDR1 is DFQATT and CDR2 SNEGSKA (reference sequence). Losses at the gene ends were 1 base for V and 2 bases for J; bases not matched to a gene: 11. The CDR3 loop spans 18 amino acids. The CDR3 here is CSARGQSGQGVNTGELFF. Written as DNA, the CDR3 is TGCAGTGCTAGAGGGCAGTCGGGACAGGGCGTTAACACCGGGGAGCTGTTTTTT.

The rearrangement links TRBV25-1 to TRBJ1-2, with D tentatively TRBD1 (5 bases). Germline loops: CDR1 MGHDK, CDR2 SYGVNS. The CDR3 runs 14 residues. V gave up 6 bases and J gave up 7 bases, with 18 bases separating them. CDR3 protein: CASRTAGSAGGYTF. The CDR3 nucleotides read TGTGCCAGCAGGACGGCAGGGAGCGCAGGTGGCTACACCTTC.

This clonotype appeared many times. The V call is TRBV2, the J call TRBJ1-4; 8 bases match TRBD1. CDR1 is SNHLY and CDR2 is FYNNEI in the germline V gene. The CDR3 contains 13 residues. V gave up 10 bases and J gave up 5 bases; unmatched junction bases: 6. The CDR3 here is CATSGGRNEKLFF. CDR3 nucleotides: TGTGCCACGTCAGGGGGCCGGAATGAAAAACTGTTTTTT.

This clonotype was observed at least ten times. The J gene is TRBJ1-2, the V gene TRBV15; possible D gene TRBD1, 6 bases. The CDR3 has 17 residues. Trimming pared 3 bases from V and 6 bases from J, leaving 23 bases between. Germline V CDR1 and CDR2: LNHNV, YYDKDF (reference sequence). The CDR3: CATSSRKNLGTLDGYTF. The CDR3 nucleotides are TGTGCCACCAGCAGCCGAAAAAACCTCGGGACACTGGATGGCTACACCTTC.

Concerning this clonotype itself: A read error may explain this, as a much larger clone is one base away. This CDR3 is missing its conserved last phenylalanine or tryptophan, likely due to a read error. The gene calls are TRBV2 and TRBJ2-7, with 9 positions matching TRBD2. The junction had 12 bases not matched to a gene; V was cut back by 4 bases and J by 8 bases. The CDR3 sequence is 15 residues long. Per germline, CDR1 SNHLY and CDR2 FYNNEI. The CDR3 region is CASSGSLAGINKQYS. The CDR3, as DNA: TGTGCCAGCAGTGGGTCGCTAGCGGGAATCAACAAGCAGTACTCC.

The rearrangement joins TRBV7-2 to TRBJ2-5; a weak D match, TRBD1 (5 bases). The V and J ends lost 5 bases and 3 bases respectively, with 19 bases between them. CDR1 and CDR2 (germline): SGHTA, FQGNSA. This CDR3 comprises 16 residues. CDR3 amino acids: CASSLGERSEEETQYF. CDR3 sequence (DNA): TGTGCCAGCAGCCTAGGGGAAAGGTCAGAAGAAGAGACCCAGTACTTC.

The genes are TRBV5-1 and TRBJ2-3; 8 bases agree with TRBD1. From germline, CDR1 is SGHRS and CDR2 YFSETQ. The V gene end was trimmed by 0 bases and the J gene end by 4 bases; junction bases not matched to a gene: 13. The CDR3 length is 18 residues. CDR3 bases: TGCGCCAGCAGCTTGGTCCTCCAAATTACAGGGGGTTCAGATACGCAGTATTTT. Protein sequence: CASSLVLQITGGSDTQYF.

In this sample, this clonotype turned up many times. The gene calls are TRBV5-1 and TRBJ1-1; possible D gene TRBD1, 6 bases. The CDR3 sequence is 11 residues long. Germline V gene sequence: CDR1 SGHRS, CDR2 YFSETQ. Trimming stripped 0 bases from V and 11 bases from J, with 8 bases between. CDR3 coding DNA: TGCGCCAGCAGCTTGGGGGGGCTGGCTTTCTTT. It yields the protein CASSLGGLAFF.

The chain has TRBV25-1 and TRBJ2-5; D tentatively reads TRBD1 or TRBD2 (5 bases each). The CDR3 covers 16 residues. Germline lookup yields CDR1 MGHDK and CDR2 SYGVNS. Trimming removed 2 bases at V and 2 bases at J, with 15 bases between. CDR3 in amino acids: CASSEIGMGEQETQYF. The CDR3 DNA is TGTGCCAGCAGTGAAATCGGTATGGGGGAACAAGAGACCCAGTACTTC.

This clonotype was counted at least ten times. The genes are TRBV28 and TRBJ1-2; possible D gene TRBD1, 5 bases. The CDR3 sequence is 13 residues long. The germline V gene encodes CDR1 MDHEN and CDR2 SYDVKM. The V end lost 6 bases, the J end lost 2 bases, and 10 bases lay between the germline ends. CDR3 sequence reads: CASRIDRNYGYTF. The CDR3 region has the DNA TGTGCCAGCAGAATCGACAGAAACTATGGCTACACCTTC.

A few counts support this clonotype. The genes are TRBV5-1 and TRBJ1-2; 7 bases align to TRBD1. V dropped 0 bases and J dropped 3; count of bases not matched to a gene: 5. The CDR3 runs 15 residues. Germline-derived CDR1 and CDR2 are SGHRS and YFSETQ. In DNA form, the CDR3 reads TGCGCCAGCAGCTTGGCCGGGGGGACAGACTATGGCTACACCTTC. This gives the protein CASSLAGGTDYGYTF.

The chain recombines TRBV5-5 with TRBJ2-3; 11 nucleotides align to TRBD2. This CDR3 comprises 15 residues. Losses at the gene ends were 3 bases for V and 2 bases for J; bases not matched to a gene: 2. Germline V gives CDR1 SGHKS, CDR2 YYEKEE (reference sequence). CDR3 nucleotide sequence: TGTGCCAGCAGCTCGGGACTAGCGGCCACAGATACGCAGTATTTT. It is translated as CASSSGLAATDTQYF. The full variable domain, completed using reference TRBV5-5 and TRBJ2-3, is DAGVTQSPTHLIKTRGQQVTLRCSPISGHKSVSWYQQVLGQGPQFIFQYYEKEERGRGNFPDRFSARQFPNYSSELNVNALLLGDSALYLCASSSGLAATDTQYFGPGTRLTVL.

This clonotype showed up many times. V is TRBV4-1 and J is TRBJ2-3, with D possibly being TRBD2 (5 bases). CDR1 is MGHRA and CDR2 is YSYEKL in the germline V gene. V lost 4 bases and J 2 bases, leaving 10 bases between the germline ends. The CDR3 runs 14 residues. CDR3 coding DNA: TGCGCCAGCAGCCGGACTGTTCCCACAGATACGCAGTATTTT. Translation: CASSRTVPTDTQYF.

The rearrangement joins TRBV19 to TRBJ1-3; D gene unclear. The CDR3 sequence is 15 residues long. The germline V and J ends were trimmed by 1 base and 2 bases, with 9 bases remaining between them. The germline CDR1 and CDR2 sequences are LNHDA and SQIVND (reference sequence). The CDR3 reads CASSIVGITGNTIYF. Here the CDR3 DNA reads TGTGCCAGTAGTATAGTCGGAATTACTGGAAACACCATATATTTT.

In this sample, this clonotype turned up many times. This chain joins TRBV10-2 and TRBJ1-2; 9 bases match TRBD1. Germline CDR1 WSHSY, CDR2 SAAADI. The trim removed 6 bases at V and 4 bases at J, leaving 3 bases unmatched. The CDR3 has 13 residues. This CDR3 reads CASRGTGPYGYTF. The CDR3 DNA follows: TGCGCCAGCAGAGGGACAGGGCCCTATGGCTACACCTTC.

Turning to this clonotype: Lacking the conserved final phenylalanine or tryptophan, this CDR3 likely reflects a read error. The chain carries TRBV19 and TRBJ2-3; 9 bases match TRBD2. This CDR3 comprises 15 residues. Germline lookup yields CDR1 LNHDA and CDR2 SQIVND (reference sequence). The V and J ends lost 9 bases and 3 bases, in that order; junction bases with no gene match: 10. The CDR3 region is CASRPLAGFTDTQYL. DNA for the CDR3: TGTGCCAGCAGACCGCTAGCGGGGTTTACAGATACGCAGTATCTT.

Details on this clonotype: Just one base apart from a much larger clone, this may be a read error. The chain links TRBV20-1 to TRBJ1-4; no definite D call. The CDR3 length is 12 residues. Germline lookup yields CDR1 DFQATT and CDR2 SNEGSKA (reference sequence). CDR3 in amino acids: CSASPTDEKLFF. The CDR3 DNA reads TGCAGTGCTAGTCCAACTGATGAAAAACTGTTTTTT.

This clonotype was recorded many times. This chain uses TRBV12-3 or TRBV12-4 with TRBJ2-7; no clear D gene. Between the trimmed V and J ends, which lost 6 bases and 12 bases, there was a span of 15 bases. The CDR3 has 11 amino acids. In nucleotides, the CDR3 is TGTGCCAGCAGCCCTCTCTGGCCCCCGTACTTC. Translated: CASSPLWPPYF.

This clonotype showed up many times. The V call is TRBV15, the J call TRBJ1-1; no definite D call. CDR3 length equals 15 residues. CDR1 is LNHNV, CDR2 YYDKDF, per germline (reference sequence). The V and J ends lost 6 bases and 1 base respectively, with 15 bases between them. The CDR3 DNA reads TGTGCCACCAGTTTCCACTTATCTTCGAACACTGAAGCTTTCTTT. Translation gives CATSFHLSSNTEAFF. The variable domain in full, completed from reference TRBV15 and TRBJ1-1, reads DAMVIQNPRYQVTQFGKPVTLSCSQTLNHNVMYWYQQKSSQAPKLLFHYYDKDFNNEADTPDNFQSRRPNTSFCFLDIRSPGLGDTAMYLCATSFHLSSNTEAFFGQGTRLTVV.

The chain combines TRBV11-1 with TRBJ2-2, with D possibly matching TRBD2 (6 bases). Germline V gene lookup returns CDR1 SGHAT and CDR2 FQDESV (reference sequence). V was trimmed by 2 bases and J by 3 bases, leaving 13 bases between them. The CDR3 runs 16 residues. CDR3 protein: CASSLIRPGDTGELFF. The DNA of the CDR3 is TGTGCCAGCAGCTTAATACGACCGGGGGACACCGGGGAGCTGTTTTTT. The variable domain in full, with the rest retrieved from reference TRBV11-1 and TRBJ2-2, is EAEVAQSPRYKITEKSQAVAFWCDPISGHATLYWYRQILGQGPELLVQFQDESVVDDSQLPKDRFSAERLKGVDSTLKIQPAELGDSAMYLCASSLIRPGDTGELFFGEGSRLTVL.

In the case of this clonotype: A much more abundant neighbour one base away suggests this may be a read error. This chain uses TRBV20-1 with TRBJ2-3; TRBD2 is a possible D gene (6 bases). The CDR3 extends over 14 amino acids. Germline CDR1 DFQATT, CDR2 SNEGSKA (reference sequence). CDR3 sequence reads: CSAGRADSTDTQCF. The CDR3, as DNA: TGCAGTGCCGGGAGAGCGGATAGCACAGATACGCAGTGTTTT.

The V gene is TRBV2, the J gene TRBJ2-3, with D maybe TRBD2 (6 bases). The CDR3 is 17 amino acids. The V and J ends lost 1 base and 0 bases respectively, with 14 bases between them. CDR1 is SNHLY, CDR2 FYNNEI, per germline. The CDR3 loop reads CASSEGPGRISTDTQYF. For the CDR3, the DNA is TGTGCCAGCAGTGAAGGCCCTGGGAGGATTAGCACAGATACGCAGTATTTT.

Many counts were recorded for this clonotype. The chain combines TRBV6-2 or TRBV6-3 with TRBJ1-6; 10 bases are shared with TRBD1. CDR1 is MNHEY and CDR2 is SVGEGT in the germline V gene. CDR3 length: 13 amino acids. V was clipped by 5 bases and J by 9 bases; unmatched bases: 1. The CDR3 spells CASSRDRGSPLHF. CDR3 coding DNA: TGTGCCAGCAGTCGGGACAGGGGTTCACCCCTCCACTTT.

This chain uses TRBV2 with TRBJ1-2, with D unclear. Germline loops: CDR1 SNHLY, CDR2 FYNNEI. This CDR3 is 12 amino acids long. Deletions cut 0 bases from V and 5 bases from J, with 4 bases between. Here the CDR3 reads CASSEAVYGYTF. CDR3 DNA sequence: TGTGCCAGCAGTGAAGCGGTTTATGGCTACACCTTC.

The rearrangement uses TRBV4-3 and TRBJ1-5, with 8 bases that match TRBD1. CDR3 length equals 15 residues. The V segment lost 0 bases and the J segment 7 bases; nucleotides outside the gene matches: 5. Germline V gene data show CDR1 as LGHNA and CDR2 as YSLEER. CDR3 nucleotides: TGCGCCAGCAGCCAAGAAGGGGACAGGCGGCAGCCCCAGCATTTT. Protein: CASSQEGDRRQPQHF.